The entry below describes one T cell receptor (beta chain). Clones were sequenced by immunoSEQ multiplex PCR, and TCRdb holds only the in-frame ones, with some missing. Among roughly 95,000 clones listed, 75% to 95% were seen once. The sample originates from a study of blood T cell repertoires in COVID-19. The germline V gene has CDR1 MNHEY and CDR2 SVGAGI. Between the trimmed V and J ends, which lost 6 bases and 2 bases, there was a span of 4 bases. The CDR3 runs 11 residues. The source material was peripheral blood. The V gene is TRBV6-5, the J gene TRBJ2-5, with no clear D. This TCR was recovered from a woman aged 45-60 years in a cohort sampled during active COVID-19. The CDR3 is CASSLQETQYF. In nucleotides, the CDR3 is TGTGCCAGCAGCCTACAAGAGACCCAGTACTTC.